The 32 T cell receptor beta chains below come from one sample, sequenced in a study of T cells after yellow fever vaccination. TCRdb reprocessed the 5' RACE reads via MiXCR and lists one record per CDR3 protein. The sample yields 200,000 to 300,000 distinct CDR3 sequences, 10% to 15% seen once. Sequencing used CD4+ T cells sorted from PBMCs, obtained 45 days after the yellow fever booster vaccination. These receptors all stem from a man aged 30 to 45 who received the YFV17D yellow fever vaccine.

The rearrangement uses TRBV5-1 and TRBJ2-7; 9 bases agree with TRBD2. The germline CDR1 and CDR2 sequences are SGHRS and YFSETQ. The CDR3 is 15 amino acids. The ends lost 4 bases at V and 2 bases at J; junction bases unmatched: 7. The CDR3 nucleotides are TGCGCCAGCAGCAGGAGTAGCGGGAGAGCCTACGAGCAGTACTTC. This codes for CASSRSSGRAYEQYF.

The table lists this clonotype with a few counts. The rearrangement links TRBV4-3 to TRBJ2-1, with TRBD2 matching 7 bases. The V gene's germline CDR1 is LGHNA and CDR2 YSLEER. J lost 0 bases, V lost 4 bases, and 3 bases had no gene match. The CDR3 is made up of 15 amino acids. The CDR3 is CASSRGLVSYNEQFF. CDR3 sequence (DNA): TGCGCCAGCAGCCGTGGACTAGTCTCCTACAATGAGCAGTTCTTC.

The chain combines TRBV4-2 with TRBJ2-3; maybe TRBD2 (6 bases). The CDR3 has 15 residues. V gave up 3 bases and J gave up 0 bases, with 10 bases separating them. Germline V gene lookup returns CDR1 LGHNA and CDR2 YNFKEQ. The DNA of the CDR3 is TGTGCCAGCAGCCAGCGGGGTGGGAGCACAGATACGCAGTATTTT. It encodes CASSQRGGSTDTQYF.

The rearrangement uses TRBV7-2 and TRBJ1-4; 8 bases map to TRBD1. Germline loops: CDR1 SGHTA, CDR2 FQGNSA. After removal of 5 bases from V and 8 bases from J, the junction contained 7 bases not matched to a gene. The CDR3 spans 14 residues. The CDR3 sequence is CASSTGTGREKLFF. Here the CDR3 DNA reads TGTGCCAGCAGCACCGGGACAGGCCGAGAAAAACTGTTTTTT.

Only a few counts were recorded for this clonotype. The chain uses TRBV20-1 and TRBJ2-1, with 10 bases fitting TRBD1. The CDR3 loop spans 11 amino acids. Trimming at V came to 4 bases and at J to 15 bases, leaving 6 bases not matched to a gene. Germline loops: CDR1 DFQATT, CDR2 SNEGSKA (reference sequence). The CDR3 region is CSAKTGGVPFF. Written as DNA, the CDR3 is TGCAGTGCTAAGACAGGGGGCGTCCCGTTCTTC.

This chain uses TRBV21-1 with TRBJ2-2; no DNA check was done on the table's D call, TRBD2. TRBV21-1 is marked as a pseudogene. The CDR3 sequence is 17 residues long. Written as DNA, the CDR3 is TGTGCCAGCATCCCGGTCGGGGGAGGGCCCCGAACCGGGGAGCTGTTTTTT. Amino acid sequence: CASIPVGGGPRTGELFF.

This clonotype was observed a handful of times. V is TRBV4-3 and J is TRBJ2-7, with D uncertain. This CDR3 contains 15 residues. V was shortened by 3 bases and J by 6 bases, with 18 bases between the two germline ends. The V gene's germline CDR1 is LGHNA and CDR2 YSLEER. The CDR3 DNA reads TGCGCCAGCAGCCAGACCCGGGCCAGCCTCGGCGAGCAGTACTTC. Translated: CASSQTRASLGEQYF.

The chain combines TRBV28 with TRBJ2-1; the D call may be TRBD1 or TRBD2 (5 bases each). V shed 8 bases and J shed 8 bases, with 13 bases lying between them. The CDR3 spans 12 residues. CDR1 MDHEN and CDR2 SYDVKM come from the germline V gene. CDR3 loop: CASWDRVDEQFF. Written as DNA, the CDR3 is TGTGCCAGCTGGGACCGGGTCGATGAGCAGTTCTTC.

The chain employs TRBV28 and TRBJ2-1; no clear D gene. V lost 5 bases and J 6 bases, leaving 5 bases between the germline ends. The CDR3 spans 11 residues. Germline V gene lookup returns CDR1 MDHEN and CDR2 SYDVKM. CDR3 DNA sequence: TGTGCCAGCAGTCGAATCAATGAGCAGTTCTTC. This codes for CASSRINEQFF.

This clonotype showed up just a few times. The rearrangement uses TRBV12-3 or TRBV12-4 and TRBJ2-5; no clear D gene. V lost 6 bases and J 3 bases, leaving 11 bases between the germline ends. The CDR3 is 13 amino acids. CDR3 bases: TGTGCCAGCAGCCCCCGGGCGGAAGAGACCCAGTACTTC. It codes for CASSPRAEETQYF.

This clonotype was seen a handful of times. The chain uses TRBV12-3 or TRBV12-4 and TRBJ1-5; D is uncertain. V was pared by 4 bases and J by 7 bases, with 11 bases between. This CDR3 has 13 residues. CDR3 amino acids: CASSSPPSQPQHF. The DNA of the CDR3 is TGTGCCAGCAGTTCCCCCCCGTCACAGCCCCAGCATTTT.

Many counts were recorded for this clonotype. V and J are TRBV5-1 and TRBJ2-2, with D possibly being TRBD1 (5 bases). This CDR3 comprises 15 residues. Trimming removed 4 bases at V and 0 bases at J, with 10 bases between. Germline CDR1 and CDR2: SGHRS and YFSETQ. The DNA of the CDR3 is TGCGCCAGCAGCCCTCAGGGCGCGAACACCGGGGAGCTGTTTTTT. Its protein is CASSPQGANTGELFF.

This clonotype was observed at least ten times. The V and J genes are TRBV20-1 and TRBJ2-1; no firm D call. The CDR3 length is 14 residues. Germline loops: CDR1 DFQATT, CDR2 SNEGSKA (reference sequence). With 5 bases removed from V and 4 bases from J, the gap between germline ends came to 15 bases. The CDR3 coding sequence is TGCAGTGCTCGGAAAGCATCCTCTTACAATGAGCAGTTCTTC. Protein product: CSARKASSYNEQFF.

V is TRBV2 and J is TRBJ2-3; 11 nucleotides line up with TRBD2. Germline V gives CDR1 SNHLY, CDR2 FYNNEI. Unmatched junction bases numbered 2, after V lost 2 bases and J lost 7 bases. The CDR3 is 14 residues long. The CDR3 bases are TGTGCCAGCAGTGAACTAGCGGGAGGAAATACGCAGTATTTT. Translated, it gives CASSELAGGNTQYF. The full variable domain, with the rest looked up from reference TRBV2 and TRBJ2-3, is EPEVTQTPSHQVTQMGQEVILRCVPISNHLYFYWYRQILGQKVEFLVSFYNNEISEKSEIFDDQFSVERPDGSNFTLKIRSTKLEDSAMYFCASSELAGGNTQYFGPGTRLTVL.

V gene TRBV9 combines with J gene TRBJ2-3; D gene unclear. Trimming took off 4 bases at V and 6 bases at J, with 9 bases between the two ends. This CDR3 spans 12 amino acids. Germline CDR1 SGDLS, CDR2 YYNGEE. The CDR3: CASSRREDTQYF. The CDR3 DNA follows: TGTGCCAGCAGCAGGCGAGAGGATACGCAGTATTTT.

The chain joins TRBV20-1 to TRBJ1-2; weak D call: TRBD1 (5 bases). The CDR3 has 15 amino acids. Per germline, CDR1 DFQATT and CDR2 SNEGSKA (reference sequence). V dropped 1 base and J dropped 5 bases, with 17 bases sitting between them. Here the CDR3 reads CSARVRQGTLYGYTF. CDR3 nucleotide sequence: TGCAGTGCTAGAGTCCGGCAGGGAACACTTTATGGCTACACCTTC.

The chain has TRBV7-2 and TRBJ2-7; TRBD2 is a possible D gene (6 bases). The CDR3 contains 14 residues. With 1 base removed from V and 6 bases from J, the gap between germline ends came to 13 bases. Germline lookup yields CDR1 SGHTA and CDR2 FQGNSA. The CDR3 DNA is TGTGCCAGCAGCTTAGATACGGGGGTACCCGAGCAGTACTTC. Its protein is CASSLDTGVPEQYF.

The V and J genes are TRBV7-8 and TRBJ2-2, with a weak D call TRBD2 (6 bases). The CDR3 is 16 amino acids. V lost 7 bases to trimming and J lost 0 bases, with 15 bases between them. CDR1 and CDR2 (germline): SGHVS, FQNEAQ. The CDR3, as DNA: TGTGCCAGCACCCGCACCGGGACTGCGAACACCGGGGAGCTGTTTTTT. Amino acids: CASTRTGTANTGELFF.

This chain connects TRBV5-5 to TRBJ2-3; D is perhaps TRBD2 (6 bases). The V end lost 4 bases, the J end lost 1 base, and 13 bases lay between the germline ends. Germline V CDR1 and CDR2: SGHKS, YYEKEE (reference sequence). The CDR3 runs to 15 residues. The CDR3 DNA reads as TGTGCCAGCAGCCTTGGCGGGACTGGCACAGATACGCAGTATTTT. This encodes CASSLGGTGTDTQYF.

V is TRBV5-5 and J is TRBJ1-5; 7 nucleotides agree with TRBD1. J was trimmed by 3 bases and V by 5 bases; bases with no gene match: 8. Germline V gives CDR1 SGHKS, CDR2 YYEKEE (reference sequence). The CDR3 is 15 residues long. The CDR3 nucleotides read TGTGCCAGCAGTCATACAGGGGCTAACAATCAGCCCCAGCATTTT. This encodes CASSHTGANNQPQHF.

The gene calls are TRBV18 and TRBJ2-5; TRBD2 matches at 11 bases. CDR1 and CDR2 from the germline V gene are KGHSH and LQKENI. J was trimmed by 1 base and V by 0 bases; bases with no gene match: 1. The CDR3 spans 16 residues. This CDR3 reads CASSPPGTSGQETQYF. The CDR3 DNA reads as TGTGCCAGCTCACCACCCGGGACTAGCGGCCAAGAGACCCAGTACTTC. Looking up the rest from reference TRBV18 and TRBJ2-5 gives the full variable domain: NAGVMQNPRHLVRRRGQEARLRCSPMKGHSHVYWYRQLPEEGLKFMVYLQKENIIDESGMPKERFSAEFPKEGPSILRIQQVVRGDSAAYFCASSPPGTSGQETQYFGPGTRLLVL.

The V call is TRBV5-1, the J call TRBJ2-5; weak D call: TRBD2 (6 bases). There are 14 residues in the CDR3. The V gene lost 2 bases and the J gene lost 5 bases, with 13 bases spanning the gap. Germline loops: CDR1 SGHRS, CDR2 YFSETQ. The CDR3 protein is CASSFAREAETQYF. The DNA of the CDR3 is TGCGCCAGCAGCTTTGCCAGGGAGGCGGAGACCCAGTACTTC.

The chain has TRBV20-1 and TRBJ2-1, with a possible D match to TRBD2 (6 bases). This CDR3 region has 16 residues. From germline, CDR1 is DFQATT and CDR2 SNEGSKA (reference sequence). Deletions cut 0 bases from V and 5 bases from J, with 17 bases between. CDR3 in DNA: TGCAGTGCTAGAGATCTGACGCGGGAAGGGAACAATGAGCAGTTCTTC. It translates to CSARDLTREGNNEQFF.

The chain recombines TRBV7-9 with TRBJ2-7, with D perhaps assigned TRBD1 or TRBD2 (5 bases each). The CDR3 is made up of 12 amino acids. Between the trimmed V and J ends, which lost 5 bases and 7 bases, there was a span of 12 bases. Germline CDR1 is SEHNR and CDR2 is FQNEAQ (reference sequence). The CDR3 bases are TGTGCCAGCAGCCAGGGACGGTGGGAGCAGTACTTC. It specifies CASSQGRWEQYF.

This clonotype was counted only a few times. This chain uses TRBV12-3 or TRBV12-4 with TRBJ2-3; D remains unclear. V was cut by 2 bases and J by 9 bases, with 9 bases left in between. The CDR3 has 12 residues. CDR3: CASSLIGRTQYF. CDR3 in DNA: TGTGCCAGCAGTTTAATCGGAAGGACGCAGTATTTT.

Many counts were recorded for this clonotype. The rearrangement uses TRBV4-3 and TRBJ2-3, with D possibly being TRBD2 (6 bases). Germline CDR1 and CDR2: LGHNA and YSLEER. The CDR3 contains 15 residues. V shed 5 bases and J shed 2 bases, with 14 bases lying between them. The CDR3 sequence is CASSSTGRDTDTQYF. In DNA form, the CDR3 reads TGCGCCAGCAGCAGCACCGGGAGAGACACAGATACGCAGTATTTT.

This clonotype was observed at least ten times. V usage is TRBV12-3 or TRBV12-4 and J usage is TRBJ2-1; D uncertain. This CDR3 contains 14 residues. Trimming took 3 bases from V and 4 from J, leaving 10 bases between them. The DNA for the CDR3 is TGTGCCAGCAGTTTGTTGCTAGGTTACAATGAGCAGTTCTTC. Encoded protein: CASSLLLGYNEQFF.

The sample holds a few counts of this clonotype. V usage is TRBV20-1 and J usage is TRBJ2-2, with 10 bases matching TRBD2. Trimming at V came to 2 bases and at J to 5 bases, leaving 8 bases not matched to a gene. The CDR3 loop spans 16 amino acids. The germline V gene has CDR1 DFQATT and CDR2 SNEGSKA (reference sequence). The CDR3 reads CSARPRGTSVTGELFF. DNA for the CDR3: TGCAGTGCTAGACCCCGGGGGACTAGCGTAACCGGGGAGCTGTTTTTT.

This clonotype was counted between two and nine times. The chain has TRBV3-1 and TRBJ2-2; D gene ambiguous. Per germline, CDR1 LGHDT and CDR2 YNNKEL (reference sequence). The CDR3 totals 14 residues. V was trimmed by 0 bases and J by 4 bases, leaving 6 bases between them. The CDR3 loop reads CASSQEPVTGELFF. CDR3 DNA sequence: TGTGCCAGCAGCCAAGAGCCGGTCACCGGGGAGCTGTTTTTT.

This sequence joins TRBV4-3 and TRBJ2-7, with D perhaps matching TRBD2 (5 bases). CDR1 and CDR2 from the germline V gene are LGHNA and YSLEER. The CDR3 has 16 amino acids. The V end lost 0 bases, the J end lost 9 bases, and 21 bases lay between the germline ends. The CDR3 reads CASSQELLGVELRQYF. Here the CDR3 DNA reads TGCGCCAGCAGCCAAGAACTCCTCGGGGTCGAACTCCGGCAGTACTTC.

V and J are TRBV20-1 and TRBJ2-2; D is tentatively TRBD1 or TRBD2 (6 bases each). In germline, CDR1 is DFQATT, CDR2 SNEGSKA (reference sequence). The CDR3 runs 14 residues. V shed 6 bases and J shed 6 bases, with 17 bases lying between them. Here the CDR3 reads CSALANRDSGELFF. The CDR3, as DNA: TGCAGTGCCCTCGCTAACAGGGACTCCGGGGAGCTGTTTTTT.

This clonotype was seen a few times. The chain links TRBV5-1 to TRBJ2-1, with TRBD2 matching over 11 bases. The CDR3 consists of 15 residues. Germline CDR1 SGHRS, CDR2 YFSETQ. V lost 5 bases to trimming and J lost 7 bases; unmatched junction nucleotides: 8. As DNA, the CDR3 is TGCGCCAGCAGGATCACTAGCGGGAGAAGGAATGAGCAGTTCTTC. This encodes CASRITSGRRNEQFF.